A selection of T cell receptor beta chains follows, all from one sample in a study of cytomegalovirus exposure and HLA in healthy donors. Repertoires were generated with immunoSEQ multiplex PCR, while TCRdb's copy carries only in-frame clones and drops some. This table holds about 330,000 clones, roughly 88% found once. The sequenced sample consisted of PBMCs. The receptors stem from a woman under 30 in good health and CMV-seronegative. CDR3s include the opening cysteine and the closing phenylalanine or tryptophan. Not all rows give a size; the values are once, few, many and, for expanded clones, a class.

TRBV25-1	-	CASSAYSGNTIYF
TRBV25-1	-	CASSGERGTNTGELFF
TRBV18	-	CASSPGTGFYEQYF
TRBV1	-	CTSSQDRIMAALYGYTF
TRBV28	once	CASEPGTELLEQYF
TRBV4-2	-	CASSQVLAGQNEQFF
TRBV15	-	CATSRDAGGFYEQYF
TRBV4-1	-	CASSQGRGQGARVTEAFF
TRBV18	-	CASSPLGPYSGNTIYF
TRBV15	once	CATSRDRGDEKLFF
TRBV4-2	-	CASSQDYAGHYEQYF
TRBV7-7	-	CASSKLAGPYNEQFF
TRBV6-5	-	CASRAGGNQPQHF
TRBV7-9	-	CASSKRDSIYEQYF
TRBV28	-	CASSLWGSVNTEAFF